This TCR beta chain stems from a study of blood T cell repertoires in COVID-19. Study information: Samples came from the United States, Italy and Spain, spanning acute and convalescent COVID-19. From T cells, B-cell-depleted T cells, or PBMCs came the material, which was cDNA or gDNA.

Per the original methods: Reference gene primer amplification gave estimated nucleated cell counts. Profiled with immunoSEQ multiplex PCR; TCRdb holds only in-frame clones, not every one. That table supplies the V and J calls and clone size; D and trimming were determined from the DNA. The sample includes 150,000 or so clones, 87% of them seen just once. Points on this clone: Other DNA sequences in this specimen translate into the identical CDR3.

Source material: peripheral blood. The receptor's source is a human donor in a cohort sampled during active COVID-19.

CDR3 region: CASSYPQRGGLGTGELFF. The DNA for the CDR3 is TGTGCCAGCAGTTACCCTCAGCGGGGGGGCCTCGGCACCGGGGAGCTGTTTTTT. The chain is built from TRBV6-2 or TRBV6-3 and TRBJ2-2, with 10 bases identical to TRBD2. The CDR3 covers 18 residues. Germline-derived CDR1 and CDR2 are MNHEY and SVGEGT. V shed 2 bases and J 4 bases; nucleotides not matched to a gene: 10.